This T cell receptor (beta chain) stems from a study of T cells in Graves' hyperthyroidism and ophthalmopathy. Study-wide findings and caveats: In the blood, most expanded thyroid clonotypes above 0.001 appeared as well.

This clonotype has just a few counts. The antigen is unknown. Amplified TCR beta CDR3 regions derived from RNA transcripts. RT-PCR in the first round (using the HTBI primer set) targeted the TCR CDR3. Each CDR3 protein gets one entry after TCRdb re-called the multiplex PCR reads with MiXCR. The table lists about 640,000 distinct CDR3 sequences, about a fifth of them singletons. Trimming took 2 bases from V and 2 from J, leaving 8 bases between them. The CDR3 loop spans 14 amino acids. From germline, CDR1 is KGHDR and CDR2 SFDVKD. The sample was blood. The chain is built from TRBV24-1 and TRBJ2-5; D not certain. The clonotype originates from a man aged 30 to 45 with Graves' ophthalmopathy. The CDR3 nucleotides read TGTGCCACCAGTGATTCAGGAGATCAAGAGACCCAGTACTTC. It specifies CATSDSGDQETQYF.